This TCR beta chain is drawn from a study of blood T cell repertoires in COVID-19. Overall study context: Spain, Italy and the United States supplied samples that represented acute and convalescent COVID-19.

The table came from immunoSEQ multiplex PCR; TCRdb's copy has only in-frame clones and leaves some out. The sample shows roughly 410,000 clones, more than 75% of them seen only once. The sample consisted of peripheral blood. The source is a woman aged 55-75 years with COVID-19, enrolled during active disease.

CDR3 sequence: CASSLQGATGNTIYF. Here the CDR3 DNA reads TGCGCCAGCAGCTTGCAGGGGGCCACAGGAAACACCATATATTTT. The chain is built from TRBV5-1 and TRBJ1-3, with TRBD1 matching 8 bases. Unmatched junction bases numbered 4, after V lost 1 base and J lost 4 bases. Per germline, CDR1 SGHRS and CDR2 YFSETQ. There are 15 residues in the CDR3.